The entry below gives a single T cell receptor beta chain sequence along with its context. The antigen is not known. Regarding time point: cycle 4 day 1 (C4D1), after more than five weeks of nivolumab. All patients experienced relapse after autologous stem cell transplantation, and brentuximab vedotin exposure was variable. This entry comes from a study of PD-1 blockade in classical Hodgkin lymphoma. Overall study findings and caveats: Possible causes of repertoire differences, disease activity or prior therapy, remain undefined. Patients who initiated nivolumab within 1 year of ASCT were excluded.

Only in-frame clones appear in the TCRdb table, and some are missing; sequencing was by immunoSEQ multiplex PCR. Counted here are 90,000 to 100,000 clones, just under 80% occurring once; the ten biggest clones make up less than 10%. Trimming removed 0 bases from V and 5 bases from J, with 15 bases in between. The CDR3 length is 16 residues. Germline CDR1 is SGHRS and CDR2 is YFSETQ. Source: peripheral blood mononuclear cells (PBMCs), taken before the fourth cycle of nivolumab. This clonotype originated in a human donor with classical Hodgkin lymphoma. The chain couples TRBV5-1 to TRBJ2-1; the D is unclear. The CDR3 reads CASSLASGPANNEQFF. CDR3 bases: TGCGCCAGCAGCTTGGCCTCAGGACCCGCGAACAATGAGCAGTTCTTC.